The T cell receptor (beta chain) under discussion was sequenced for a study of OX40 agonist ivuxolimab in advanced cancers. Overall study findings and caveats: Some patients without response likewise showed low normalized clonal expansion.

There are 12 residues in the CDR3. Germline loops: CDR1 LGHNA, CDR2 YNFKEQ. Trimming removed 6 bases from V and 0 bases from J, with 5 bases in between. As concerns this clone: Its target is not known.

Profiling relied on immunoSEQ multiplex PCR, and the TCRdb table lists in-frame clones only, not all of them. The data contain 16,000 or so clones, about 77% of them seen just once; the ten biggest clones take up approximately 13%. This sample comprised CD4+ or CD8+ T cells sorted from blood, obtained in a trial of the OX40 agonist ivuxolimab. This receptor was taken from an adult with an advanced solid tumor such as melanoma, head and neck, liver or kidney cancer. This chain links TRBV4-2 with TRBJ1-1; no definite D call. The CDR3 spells CASRDLNTEAFF. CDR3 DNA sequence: TGTGCCAGCAGGGACTTGAACACTGAAGCTTTCTTT.